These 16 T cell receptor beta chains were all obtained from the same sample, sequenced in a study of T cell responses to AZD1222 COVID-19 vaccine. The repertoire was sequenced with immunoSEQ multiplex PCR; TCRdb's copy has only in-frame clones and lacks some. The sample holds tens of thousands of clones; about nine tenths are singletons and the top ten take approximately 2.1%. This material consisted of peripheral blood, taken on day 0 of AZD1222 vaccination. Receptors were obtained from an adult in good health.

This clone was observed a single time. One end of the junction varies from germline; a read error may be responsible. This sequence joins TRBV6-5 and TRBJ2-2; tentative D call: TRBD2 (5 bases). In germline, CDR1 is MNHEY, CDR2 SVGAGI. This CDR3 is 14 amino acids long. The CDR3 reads CASSLDFSTGELFF. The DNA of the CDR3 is TGTGCCAGCAGTCTGGACTTTTCGACCGGAGAGCTGTTTTTT.

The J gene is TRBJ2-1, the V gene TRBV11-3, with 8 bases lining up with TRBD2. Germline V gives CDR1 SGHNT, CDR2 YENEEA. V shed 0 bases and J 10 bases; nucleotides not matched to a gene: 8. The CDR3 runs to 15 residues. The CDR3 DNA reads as TGTGCCAGCAGCTTAGAGGGGGTGACGGGAGGGGAGCAGTTCTTC. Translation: CASSLEGVTGGEQFF.

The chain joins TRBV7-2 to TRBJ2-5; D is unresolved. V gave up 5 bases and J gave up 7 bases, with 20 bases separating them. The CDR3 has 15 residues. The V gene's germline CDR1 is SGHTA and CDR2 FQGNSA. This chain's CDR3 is CASSPVERGIGTQYF. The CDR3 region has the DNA TGTGCCAGCAGCCCCGTGGAGCGCGGCATAGGGACCCAGTACTTC.

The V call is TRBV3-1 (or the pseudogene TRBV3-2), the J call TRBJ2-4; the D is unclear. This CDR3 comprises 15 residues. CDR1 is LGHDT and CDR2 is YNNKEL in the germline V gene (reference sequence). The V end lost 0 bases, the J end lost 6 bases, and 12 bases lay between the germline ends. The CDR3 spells CASSQDLSAPNIQYF. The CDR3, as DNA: TGTGCCAGCAGCCAAGATCTTTCCGCTCCAAACATTCAGTACTTC.

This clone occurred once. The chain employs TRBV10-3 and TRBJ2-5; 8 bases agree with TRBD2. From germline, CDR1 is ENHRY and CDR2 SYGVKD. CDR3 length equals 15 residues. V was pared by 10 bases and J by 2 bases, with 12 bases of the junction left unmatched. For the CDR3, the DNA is TGTGCCACCGCTTCGGCGGGGGGTCGGCAAGAGACCCAGTACTTC. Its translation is CATASAGGRQETQYF.

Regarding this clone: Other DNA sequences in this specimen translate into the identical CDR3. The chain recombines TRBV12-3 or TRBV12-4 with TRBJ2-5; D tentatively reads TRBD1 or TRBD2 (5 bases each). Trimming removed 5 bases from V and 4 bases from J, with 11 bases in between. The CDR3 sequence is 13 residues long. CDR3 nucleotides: TGTGCCAGCAGTCCAGGGACGGGAGAGACCCAGTACTTC. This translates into CASSPGTGETQYF.

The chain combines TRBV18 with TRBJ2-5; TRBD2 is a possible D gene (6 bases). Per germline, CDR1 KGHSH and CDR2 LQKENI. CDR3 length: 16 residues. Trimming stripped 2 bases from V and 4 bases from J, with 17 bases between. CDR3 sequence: CASSPGSPGGGETQYF. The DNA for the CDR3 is TGTGCCAGCTCACCAGGCTCCCCCGGGGGAGGAGAGACCCAGTACTTC. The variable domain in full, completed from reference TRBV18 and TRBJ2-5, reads NAGVMQNPRHLVRRRGQEARLRCSPMKGHSHVYWYRQLPEEGLKFMVYLQKENIIDESGMPKERFSAEFPKEGPSILRIQQVVRGDSAAYFCASSPGSPGGGETQYFGPGTRLLVL.

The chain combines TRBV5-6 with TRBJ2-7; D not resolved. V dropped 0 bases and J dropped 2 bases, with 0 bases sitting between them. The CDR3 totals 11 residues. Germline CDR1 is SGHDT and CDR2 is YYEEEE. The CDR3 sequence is CASSLAYEQYF. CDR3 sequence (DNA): TGTGCCAGCAGCTTGGCCTACGAGCAGTACTTC. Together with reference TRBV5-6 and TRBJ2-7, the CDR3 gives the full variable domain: DAGVTQSPTHLIKTRGQQVTLRCSPKSGHDTVSWYQQALGQGPQFIFQYYEEEERQRGNFPDRFSGHQFPNYSSELNVNALLLGDSALYLCASSLAYEQYFGPGTRLTVT.

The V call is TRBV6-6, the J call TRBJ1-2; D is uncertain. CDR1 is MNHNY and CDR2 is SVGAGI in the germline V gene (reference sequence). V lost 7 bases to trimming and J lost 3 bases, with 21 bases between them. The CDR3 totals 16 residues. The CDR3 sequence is CASNRLGAGADYGYTF. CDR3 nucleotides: TGTGCCAGCAACCGCTTGGGCGCAGGAGCCGACTATGGCTACACCTTC.

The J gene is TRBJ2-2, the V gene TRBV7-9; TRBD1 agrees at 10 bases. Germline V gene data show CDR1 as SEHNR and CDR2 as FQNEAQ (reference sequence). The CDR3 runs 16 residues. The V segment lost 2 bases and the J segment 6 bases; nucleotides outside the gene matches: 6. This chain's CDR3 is CASSLSGTGVAGELFF. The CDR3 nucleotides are TGTGCCAGCAGCTTAAGTGGGACAGGGGTAGCCGGGGAGCTGTTTTTT.

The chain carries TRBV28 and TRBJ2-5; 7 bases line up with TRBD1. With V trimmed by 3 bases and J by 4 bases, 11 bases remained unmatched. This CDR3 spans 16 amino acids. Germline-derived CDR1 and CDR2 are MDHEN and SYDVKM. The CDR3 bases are TGTGCCAGCAGTTTTTCGCCACAGGGGCCGGGAGAGACCCAGTACTTC. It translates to CASSFSPQGPGETQYF.

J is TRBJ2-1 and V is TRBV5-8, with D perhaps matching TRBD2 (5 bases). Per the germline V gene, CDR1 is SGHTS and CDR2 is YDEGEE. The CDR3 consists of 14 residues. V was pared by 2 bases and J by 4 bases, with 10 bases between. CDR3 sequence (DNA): TGTGCCAGCAGCTTAGCGGTGACGTACAATGAGCAGTTCTTC. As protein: CASSLAVTYNEQFF.

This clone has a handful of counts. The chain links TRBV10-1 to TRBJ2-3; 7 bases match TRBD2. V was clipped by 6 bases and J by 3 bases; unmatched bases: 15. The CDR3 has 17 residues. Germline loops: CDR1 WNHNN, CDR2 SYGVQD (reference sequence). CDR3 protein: CASRPKLAGEGTDTQYF. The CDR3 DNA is TGCGCCAGCAGGCCTAAACTAGCCGGGGAGGGGACAGATACGCAGTATTTT.

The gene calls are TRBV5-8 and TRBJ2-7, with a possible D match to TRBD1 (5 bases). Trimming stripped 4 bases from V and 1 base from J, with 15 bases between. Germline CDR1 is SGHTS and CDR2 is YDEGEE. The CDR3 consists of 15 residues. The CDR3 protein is CASSPQPTASYEQYF. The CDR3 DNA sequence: TGTGCCAGCAGCCCTCAACCGACAGCTTCCTACGAGCAGTACTTC.

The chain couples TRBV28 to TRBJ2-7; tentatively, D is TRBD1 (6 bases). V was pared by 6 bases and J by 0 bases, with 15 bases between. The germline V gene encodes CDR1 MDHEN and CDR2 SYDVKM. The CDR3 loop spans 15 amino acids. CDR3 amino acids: CASRKQGGNSYEQYF. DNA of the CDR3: TGTGCCAGCAGGAAACAGGGCGGTAACTCCTACGAGCAGTACTTC.

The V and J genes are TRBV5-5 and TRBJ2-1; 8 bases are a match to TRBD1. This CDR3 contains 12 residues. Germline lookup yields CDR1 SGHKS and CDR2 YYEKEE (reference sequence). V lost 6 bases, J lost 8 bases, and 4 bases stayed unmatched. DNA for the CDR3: TGTGCCAGCATGGACAGGGACGATGAGCAGTTCTTC. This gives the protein CASMDRDDEQFF.